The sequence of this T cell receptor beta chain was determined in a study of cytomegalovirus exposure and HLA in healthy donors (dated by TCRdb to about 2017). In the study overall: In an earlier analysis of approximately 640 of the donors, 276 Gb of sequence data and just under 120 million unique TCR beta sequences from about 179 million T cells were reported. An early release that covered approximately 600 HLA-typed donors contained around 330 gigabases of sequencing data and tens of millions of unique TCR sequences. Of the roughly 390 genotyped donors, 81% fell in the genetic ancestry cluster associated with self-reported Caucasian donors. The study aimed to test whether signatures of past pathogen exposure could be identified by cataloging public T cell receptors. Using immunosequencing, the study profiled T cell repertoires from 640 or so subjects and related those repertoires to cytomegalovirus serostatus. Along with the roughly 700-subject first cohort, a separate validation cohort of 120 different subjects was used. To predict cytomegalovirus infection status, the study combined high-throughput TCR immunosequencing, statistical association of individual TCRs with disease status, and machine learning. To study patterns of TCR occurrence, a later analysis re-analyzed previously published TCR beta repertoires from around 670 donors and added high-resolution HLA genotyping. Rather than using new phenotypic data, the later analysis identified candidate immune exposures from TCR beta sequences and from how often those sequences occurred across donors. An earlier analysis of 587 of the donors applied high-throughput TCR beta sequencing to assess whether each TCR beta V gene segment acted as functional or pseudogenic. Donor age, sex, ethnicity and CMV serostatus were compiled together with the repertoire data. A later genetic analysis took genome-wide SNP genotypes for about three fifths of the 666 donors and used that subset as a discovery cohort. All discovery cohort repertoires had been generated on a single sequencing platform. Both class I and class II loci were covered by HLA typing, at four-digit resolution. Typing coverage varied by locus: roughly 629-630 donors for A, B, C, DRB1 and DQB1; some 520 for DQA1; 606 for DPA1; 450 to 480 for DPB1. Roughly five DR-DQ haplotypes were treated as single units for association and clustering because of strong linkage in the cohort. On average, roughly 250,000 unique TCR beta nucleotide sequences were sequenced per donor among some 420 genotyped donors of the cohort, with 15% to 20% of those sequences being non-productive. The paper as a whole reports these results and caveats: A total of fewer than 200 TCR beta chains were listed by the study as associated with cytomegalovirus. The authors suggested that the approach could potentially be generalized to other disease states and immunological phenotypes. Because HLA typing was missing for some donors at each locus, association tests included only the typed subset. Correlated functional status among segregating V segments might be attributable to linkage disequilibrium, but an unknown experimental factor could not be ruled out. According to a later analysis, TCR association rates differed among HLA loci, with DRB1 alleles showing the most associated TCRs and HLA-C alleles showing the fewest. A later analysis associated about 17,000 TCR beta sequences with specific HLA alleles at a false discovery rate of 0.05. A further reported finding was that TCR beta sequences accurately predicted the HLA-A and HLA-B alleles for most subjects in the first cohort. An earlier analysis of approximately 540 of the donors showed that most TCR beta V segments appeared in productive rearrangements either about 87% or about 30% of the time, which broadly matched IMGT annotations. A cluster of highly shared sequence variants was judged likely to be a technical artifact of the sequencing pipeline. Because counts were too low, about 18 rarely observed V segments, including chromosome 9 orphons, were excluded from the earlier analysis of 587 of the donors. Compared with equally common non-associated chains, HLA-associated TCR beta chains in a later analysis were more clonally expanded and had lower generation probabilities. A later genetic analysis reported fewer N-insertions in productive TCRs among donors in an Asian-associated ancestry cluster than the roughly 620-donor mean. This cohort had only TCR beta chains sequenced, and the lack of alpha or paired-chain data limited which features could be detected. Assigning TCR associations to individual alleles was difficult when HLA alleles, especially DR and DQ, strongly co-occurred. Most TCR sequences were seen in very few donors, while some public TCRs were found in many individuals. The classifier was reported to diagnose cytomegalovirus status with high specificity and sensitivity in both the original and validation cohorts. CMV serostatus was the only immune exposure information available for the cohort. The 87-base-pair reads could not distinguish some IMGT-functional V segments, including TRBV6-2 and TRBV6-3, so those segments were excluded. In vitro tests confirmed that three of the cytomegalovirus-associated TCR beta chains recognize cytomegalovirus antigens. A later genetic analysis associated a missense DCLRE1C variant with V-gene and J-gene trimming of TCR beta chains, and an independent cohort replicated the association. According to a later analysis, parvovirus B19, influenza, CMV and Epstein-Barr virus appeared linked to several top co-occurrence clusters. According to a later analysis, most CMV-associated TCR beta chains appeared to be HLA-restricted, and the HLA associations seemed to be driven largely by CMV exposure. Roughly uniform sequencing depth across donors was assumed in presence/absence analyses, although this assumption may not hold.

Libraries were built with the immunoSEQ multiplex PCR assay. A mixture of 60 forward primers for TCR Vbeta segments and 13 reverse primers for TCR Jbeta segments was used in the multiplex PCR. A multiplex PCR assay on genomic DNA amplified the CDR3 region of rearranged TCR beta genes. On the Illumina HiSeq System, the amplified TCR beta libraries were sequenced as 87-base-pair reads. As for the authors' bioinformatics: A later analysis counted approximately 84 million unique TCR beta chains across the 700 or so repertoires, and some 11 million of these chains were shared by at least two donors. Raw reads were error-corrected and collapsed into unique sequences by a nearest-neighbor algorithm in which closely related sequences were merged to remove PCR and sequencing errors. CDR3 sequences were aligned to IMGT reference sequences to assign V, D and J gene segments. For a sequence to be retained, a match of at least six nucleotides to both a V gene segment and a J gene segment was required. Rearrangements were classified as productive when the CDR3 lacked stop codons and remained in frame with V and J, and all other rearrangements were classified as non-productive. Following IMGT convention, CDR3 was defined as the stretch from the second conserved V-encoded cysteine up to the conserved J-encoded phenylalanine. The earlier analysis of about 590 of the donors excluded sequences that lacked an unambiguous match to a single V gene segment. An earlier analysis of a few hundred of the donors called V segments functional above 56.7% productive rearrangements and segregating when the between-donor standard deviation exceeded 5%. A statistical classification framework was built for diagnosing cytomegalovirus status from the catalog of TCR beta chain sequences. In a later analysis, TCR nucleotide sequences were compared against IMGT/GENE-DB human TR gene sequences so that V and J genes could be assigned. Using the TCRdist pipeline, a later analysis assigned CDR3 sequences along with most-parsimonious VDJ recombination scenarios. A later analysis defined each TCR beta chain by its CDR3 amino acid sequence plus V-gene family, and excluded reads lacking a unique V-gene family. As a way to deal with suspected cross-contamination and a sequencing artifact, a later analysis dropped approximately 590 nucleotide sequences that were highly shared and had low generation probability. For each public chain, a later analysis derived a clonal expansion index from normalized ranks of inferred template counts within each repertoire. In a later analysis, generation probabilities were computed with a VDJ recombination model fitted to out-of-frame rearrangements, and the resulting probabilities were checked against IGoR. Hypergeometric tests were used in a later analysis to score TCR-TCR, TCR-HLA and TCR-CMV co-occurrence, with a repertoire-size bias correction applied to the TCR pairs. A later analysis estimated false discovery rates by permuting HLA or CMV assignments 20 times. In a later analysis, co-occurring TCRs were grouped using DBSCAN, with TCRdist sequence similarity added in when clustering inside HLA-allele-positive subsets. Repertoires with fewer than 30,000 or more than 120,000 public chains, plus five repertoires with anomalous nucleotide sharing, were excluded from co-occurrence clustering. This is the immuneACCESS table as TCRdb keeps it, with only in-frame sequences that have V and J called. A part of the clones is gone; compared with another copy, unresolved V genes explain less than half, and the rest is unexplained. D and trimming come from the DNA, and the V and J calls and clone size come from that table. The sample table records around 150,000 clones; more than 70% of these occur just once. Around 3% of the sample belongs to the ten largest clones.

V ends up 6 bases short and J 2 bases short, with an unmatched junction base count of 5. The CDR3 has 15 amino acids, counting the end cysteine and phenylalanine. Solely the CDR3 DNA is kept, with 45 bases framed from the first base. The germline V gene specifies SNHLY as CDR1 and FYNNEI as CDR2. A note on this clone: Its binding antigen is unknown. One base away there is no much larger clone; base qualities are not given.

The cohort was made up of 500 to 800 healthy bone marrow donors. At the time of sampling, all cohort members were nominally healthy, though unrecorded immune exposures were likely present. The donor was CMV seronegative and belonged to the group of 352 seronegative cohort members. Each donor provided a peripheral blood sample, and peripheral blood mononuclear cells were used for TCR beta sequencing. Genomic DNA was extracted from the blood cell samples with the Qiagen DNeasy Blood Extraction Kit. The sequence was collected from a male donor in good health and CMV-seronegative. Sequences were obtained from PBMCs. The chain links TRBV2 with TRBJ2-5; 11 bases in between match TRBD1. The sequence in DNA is TGTGCCAGCAGCGCCGGGACAGGGGGACAAGAGACCCAGTACTTC. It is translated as CASSAGTGGQETQYF.